This TCR beta chain is drawn from a study of shared clonotypes between healthy human individuals. Study details: There were three CD4 naive, three CD4 memory, two CD8 naive and one CD8 memory plates per donor.

Remarks on this clone: What it binds is unknown.

Libraries were prepared by immunoSEQ multiplex PCR; TCRdb keeps only in-frame clonotypes and omits some of them. The top ten hold about 0.4% of the sample, which has some 1.5 million clones, 98% seen once. Points from the study as a whole: Against clonotypes common to all four donors, non-shared ones had lower generation probabilities. Rarefaction indicated that sorted-subset sequencing remained incomplete although depth was large. Researchers sampled blood only, noting tissue repertoires likely differ.

The trim removed 3 bases at V and 3 bases at J, leaving 5 bases unmatched. The length of the CDR3 is 14 residues. The germline V gene has CDR1 SNHLY and CDR2 FYNNEI. This chain links TRBV2 with TRBJ2-7; 7 bases agree with TRBD2. The TCR originated in a man aged 25 to 40 in good health. The sequenced material came from naive CD4+ T cells sorted from blood. This sample's subset: CD45RA+ positively selected. In DNA, the CDR3 is TGTGCCAGCAGTGACCCGGGACTACACTACGAGCAGTACTTC. Its translation: CASSDPGLHYEQYF.